Presented here are 29 T cell receptor beta chains from one specimen sequenced in a study of cytotoxic CD8 clonotypes in ibrutinib-treated CLL. Produced via immunoSEQ multiplex PCR; TCRdb's table is partial and in-frame only. The sample lists fewer than 400,000 clones; around 66% were seen once. This specimen was PBMCs, taken after 36 months of ibrutinib treatment. The receptors were gathered from a human donor with chronic lymphocytic leukemia.

This chain connects TRBV14 to TRBJ2-1; the match to TRBD2 covers 14 bases. The germline gives CDR1 SGHDN, CDR2 FVKESK. The CDR3 is 15 amino acids. Germline trimming cut 5 bases from V and 9 bases from J; bases unmatched to any gene: 6. DNA for the CDR3: TGTGCCAGCAGCAGACTAGCGGGGGGGCCAGGTGAGCAGTTCTTC. Translating it yields CASSRLAGGPGEQFF. The full variable domain, in which reference TRBV14 and TRBJ2-1 provide the parts outside the CDR3, is EAGVTQFPSHSVIEKGQTVTLRCDPISGHDNLYWYRRVMGKEIKFLLHFVKESKQDESGMPNNRFLAERTGGTYSTLKVQPAELEDSGVYFCASSRLAGGPGEQFFGPGTRLTVL.

This clone was seen once. This rearrangement joins TRBV9 to TRBJ1-2, with D possibly TRBD1 on 6 matching bases. Germline loops: CDR1 SGDLS, CDR2 YYNGEE. V was cut by 0 bases and J by 6 bases, with 12 bases left in between. CDR3 length: 14 amino acids. CDR3 sequence reads: CASSVDWAGDGYTF. The CDR3 DNA follows: TGTGCCAGCAGCGTAGATTGGGCAGGGGATGGCTACACCTTC.

The sample holds a few counts of this clone. The same CDR3 can be traced to other DNA sequences in this sample. The rearrangement uses TRBV5-1 and TRBJ2-5; no firm D call. The CDR3 contains 13 residues. Per the germline V gene, CDR1 is SGHRS and CDR2 is YFSETQ. V lost 0 bases, J lost 2 bases, and 5 bases lay in between. CDR3 sequence: CASSLASQETQYF. The CDR3 coding sequence is TGCGCCAGCAGCTTGGCCTCGCAAGAGACCCAGTACTTC. The variable domain in full, with the rest retrieved from reference TRBV5-1 and TRBJ2-5, is KAGVTQTPRYLIKTRGQQVTLSCSPISGHRSVSWYQQTPGQGLQFLFEYFSETQRNKGNFPGRFSGRQFSNSRSEMNVSTLELGDSALYLCASSLASQETQYFGPGTRLLVL.

The chain links TRBV27 to TRBJ2-3; no reliable D call. This CDR3 is built from 15 residues. Per the germline V gene, CDR1 is MNHEY and CDR2 is SMNVEV (reference sequence). V was trimmed by 2 bases and J by 0 bases, leaving 9 bases between them. The CDR3: CASSLHRPSTDTQYF. The CDR3 bases are TGTGCCAGCAGTTTACACAGACCTAGCACAGATACGCAGTATTTT.

The CDR3 loop reads CASSRTGGETQYF. The CDR3 nucleotides are TGTGCCAGCAGTCGGACAGGGGGAGAGACCCAGTACTTC. This chain joins TRBV28 and TRBJ2-5; 10 bases fit TRBD1. Germline V CDR1 and CDR2: MDHEN, SYDVKM. The trim removed 5 bases at V and 4 bases at J, leaving 1 base unmatched. The CDR3 loop spans 13 amino acids.

This clone was found a few times. The rearrangement joins TRBV19 to TRBJ2-7; D remains ambiguous. Trimming stripped 8 bases from V and 0 bases from J, with 14 bases between. Germline V gives CDR1 LNHDA, CDR2 SQIVND (reference sequence). This CDR3 is 14 amino acids long. In nucleotides, the CDR3 is TGTGCCAGTCGGAAATTCCCTAGCTCCTACGAGCAGTACTTC. This gives the protein CASRKFPSSYEQYF.

This clone was found a few times. This chain links TRBV4-3 with TRBJ2-3; D is unresolved. V lost 2 bases, J lost 0 bases, and 9 bases lay in between. CDR1 and CDR2 (germline): LGHNA, YSLEER. The CDR3 contains 15 residues. The CDR3 sequence is CASSQRASSTDTQYF. For the CDR3, the DNA is TGCGCCAGCAGCCAAAGAGCCTCTAGCACAGATACGCAGTATTTT.

The rearrangement uses TRBV19 and TRBJ2-6; D not resolved. V gave up 5 bases and J gave up 4 bases, with 12 bases separating them. Germline lookup yields CDR1 LNHDA and CDR2 SQIVND (reference sequence). The CDR3 spans 15 residues. The CDR3 protein is CASSPNPGGANVLTF. CDR3 sequence (DNA): TGTGCCAGTAGTCCCAATCCGGGCGGGGCCAACGTCCTGACTTTC.

The chain carries TRBV27 and TRBJ2-4; TRBD1 matches at 8 bases. V lost 8 bases and J lost 1; bases outside the gene matches: 10. CDR1 MNHEY and CDR2 SMNVEV come from the germline V gene (reference sequence). CDR3 length: 16 residues. The CDR3 here is CASGVHQGAAKNIQYF. The CDR3, as DNA: TGTGCCAGCGGAGTACATCAGGGGGCGGCCAAAAACATTCAGTACTTC.

This rearrangement joins TRBV6-6 to TRBJ2-7; the D gene is possibly TRBD1 (6 bases). The CDR3 consists of 14 residues. Germline CDR1 reads MNHNY; CDR2 reads SVGAGI (reference sequence). V was trimmed by 5 bases and J by 2 bases, leaving 13 bases between them. The CDR3 sequence: CASSTTGTPYEQYF. The CDR3 DNA sequence: TGTGCCAGCAGTACAACAGGGACCCCCTACGAGCAGTACTTC.

The J gene is TRBJ1-2, the V gene TRBV27; TRBD1 aligns across 10 bases. V lost 7 bases, J lost 4 bases, and 6 bases stayed unmatched. Germline-derived CDR1 and CDR2 are MNHEY and SMNVEV (reference sequence). This CDR3 spans 14 amino acids. The DNA of the CDR3 is TGTGCCAGCACCTCACGGACAGGGGGCTATGGCTACACCTTC. Its translation is CASTSRTGGYGYTF.

The V call is TRBV2, the J call TRBJ2-3; a possible D gene is TRBD2 (5 bases). CDR1 is SNHLY and CDR2 is FYNNEI in the germline V gene. The V end was cut by 5 bases, the J end by 1 base, with 10 bases between. The CDR3 consists of 14 residues. The CDR3 loop reads CASSRLWGTDTQYF. CDR3 nucleotide sequence: TGTGCCAGCAGTCGACTATGGGGCACAGATACGCAGTATTTT.

The V call is TRBV19, the J call TRBJ2-3, with 8 bases matching TRBD2. J gave up 2 bases and V 4 bases, and 11 bases lay outside the gene matches. Germline lookup yields CDR1 LNHDA and CDR2 SQIVND (reference sequence). CDR3 length: 17 residues. In DNA form, the CDR3 reads TGTGCCAGTAGTACGCCTTTGGCGGGGGGTACCACAGATACGCAGTATTTT. This codes for CASSTPLAGGTTDTQYF.

This clone was counted a single time. V usage is TRBV28 and J usage is TRBJ2-7; 12 nucleotides align to TRBD2. The CDR3 sequence is 17 residues long. Losses at the gene ends were 2 bases for V and 5 bases for J; bases not matched to a gene: 10. Germline values: CDR1 MDHEN, CDR2 SYDVKM. CDR3 residues: CASSLPDGLAGRDEQYF. Written as DNA, the CDR3 is TGTGCCAGCAGTTTACCCGACGGACTAGCGGGGAGGGACGAGCAGTACTTC.

The chain recombines TRBV11-2 with TRBJ2-7; the match to TRBD2 covers 7 bases. The V segment lost 3 bases and the J segment 0 bases; nucleotides outside the gene matches: 2. The CDR3 contains 14 residues. The germline V gene has CDR1 SGHAT and CDR2 FQNNGV. The CDR3 DNA sequence: TGTGCCAGCAGCTTCCGGGACTACTCCTACGAGCAGTACTTC. Protein product: CASSFRDYSYEQYF.

DNA of the CDR3: TGTGCCATCAGTGAGCGGCTAGCGGGGGGACACGGGGAGCTGTTTTTT. Its translation: CAISERLAGGHGELFF. V is TRBV10-3 and J is TRBJ2-2, with 11 bases that match TRBD2. Losses at the gene ends were 2 bases for V and 7 bases for J; bases not matched to a gene: 6. Germline V gene data show CDR1 as ENHRY and CDR2 as SYGVKD. CDR3 length: 16 amino acids.

The V gene is TRBV9, the J gene TRBJ2-7; D remains unclear. Trimming pared 3 bases from V and 4 bases from J, leaving 8 bases between. This CDR3 contains 12 residues. Germline CDR1 reads SGDLS; CDR2 reads YYNGEE. Written as DNA, the CDR3 is TGTGCCAGCAGCGCGACTCCTTACGAGCAGTACTTC. Protein: CASSATPYEQYF.

This chain links TRBV2 with TRBJ2-1, with 9 nucleotides matching TRBD2. Germline V gene lookup returns CDR1 SNHLY and CDR2 FYNNEI. V lost 10 bases, J lost 4 bases, and 11 bases stayed unmatched. CDR3 length equals 15 residues. CDR3 in DNA: TGTGCCACTAAATTCATAGCGGGAGATTACAATGAGCAGTTCTTC. Protein product: CATKFIAGDYNEQFF.

V usage is TRBV18 and J usage is TRBJ1-3; tentatively, D is TRBD1 (5 bases). Between the trimmed V and J ends, which lost 1 base and 3 bases, there was a span of 10 bases. This CDR3 comprises 15 residues. Germline-derived CDR1 and CDR2 are KGHSH and LQKENI. CDR3 DNA: TGTGCCAGCTCACCACTGGTTAGGGGTGGAAACACCATATATTTT. Amino acid sequence: CASSPLVRGGNTIYF.

V is TRBV9 and J is TRBJ1-1, with no clear D. The length of the CDR3 is 14 residues. Trimming cost V 2 bases and J 1 base, with 9 bases left between them. Germline CDR1 SGDLS, CDR2 YYNGEE. CDR3 residues: CASSVGLGNTEAFF. In nucleotides, the CDR3 is TGTGCCAGCAGCGTGGGCCTGGGGAACACTGAAGCTTTCTTT.

This clone was detected only once. The junction departs from the called germline gene at one end, perhaps through a read error. The rearrangement joins TRBV6-5 to TRBJ1-4; the D gene is possibly TRBD1 (5 bases). This CDR3 spans 14 amino acids. Germline assignment: CDR1 MNHEY and CDR2 SVGAGI. CDR3 nucleotide sequence: TGTGCCATCAGTGAGTCACAGGAGCCTGAAAAACTGTTTTTT. Protein: CAISESQEPEKLFF.

This clone has only a few counts. The chain has TRBV7-8 and TRBJ2-1; TRBD2 aligns across 13 bases. The CDR3 sequence is 16 residues long. V lost 4 bases and J lost 2; bases outside the gene matches: 2. Germline V gene data show CDR1 as SGHVS and CDR2 as FQNEAQ. The CDR3 DNA sequence: TGTGCCAGCAGCTCGGGACTAGCGGGACCCTACAATGAGCAGTTCTTC. The encoded protein is CASSSGLAGPYNEQFF. Looking up the rest from reference TRBV7-8 and TRBJ2-1 gives the full variable domain: GAGVSQSPRYKVAKRGQDVALRCDPISGHVSLFWYQQALGQGPEFLTYFQNEAQLDKSGLPSDRFFAERPEGSVSTLKIQRTQQEDSAVYLCASSSGLAGPYNEQFFGPGTRLTVL.

The rearrangement uses TRBV6-6 and TRBJ2-5; no reliable D call. CDR3 length: 11 residues. V was shortened by 6 bases and J by 5 bases, with 7 bases between the two germline ends. CDR1 MNHNY and CDR2 SVGAGI come from the germline V gene (reference sequence). The CDR3 sequence: CASSKYETQYF. The DNA of the CDR3 is TGTGCCAGCAGCAAATACGAGACCCAGTACTTC.

The rearrangement links TRBV5-1 to TRBJ1-1; TRBD1 matches 7 bases. The germline gives CDR1 SGHRS, CDR2 YFSETQ. There are 16 residues in the CDR3. Germline trimming cut 1 base from V and 0 bases from J; bases unmatched to any gene: 6. As DNA, the CDR3 is TGCGCCAGCAGCTTGTGGACAGGACACATGAACACTGAAGCTTTCTTT. Translated: CASSLWTGHMNTEAFF. The variable domain in full, completed from reference TRBV5-1 and TRBJ1-1, reads KAGVTQTPRYLIKTRGQQVTLSCSPISGHRSVSWYQQTPGQGLQFLFEYFSETQRNKGNFPGRFSGRQFSNSRSEMNVSTLELGDSALYLCASSLWTGHMNTEAFFGQGTRLTVV.

This clone was observed a handful of times. The chain combines TRBV5-4 with TRBJ1-2; D uncertain. Germline V CDR1 and CDR2: SGHNT, YYREEE (reference sequence). Trimming pared 4 bases from V and 5 bases from J, leaving 15 bases between. This CDR3 spans 14 amino acids. The CDR3 loop is CASSPRAGGYGYTF. The CDR3 DNA reads TGTGCCAGCAGCCCCCGGGCAGGCGGGTATGGCTACACCTTC.

The rearrangement links TRBV2 to TRBJ2-3, with 9 bases that match TRBD2. The V segment lost 8 bases and the J segment 1 base; nucleotides outside the gene matches: 13. Germline CDR1 is SNHLY and CDR2 is FYNNEI. This CDR3 has 17 amino acids. CDR3: CASAGLAGSVGTDTQYF. CDR3 nucleotides: TGTGCCAGCGCGGGGCTAGCGGGAAGTGTCGGCACAGATACGCAGTATTTT.

At least ten counts were recorded for this clone. The chain carries TRBV10-3 and TRBJ1-2; D remains unclear. CDR1 and CDR2 (germline): ENHRY, SYGVKD. This CDR3 comprises 16 residues. V lost 0 bases and J 7 bases, leaving 18 bases between the germline ends. CDR3 amino acids: CAISESMEWPGGGYTF. In nucleotides, the CDR3 is TGTGCCATCAGTGAGTCGATGGAATGGCCAGGAGGTGGCTACACCTTC.

This clone was detected a few times. This chain connects TRBV6-6 to TRBJ2-7, with D tentatively TRBD1 (6 bases). This CDR3 is 13 amino acids long. With 7 bases removed from V and 6 bases from J, the gap between germline ends came to 16 bases. Germline CDR1 reads MNHNY; CDR2 reads SVGAGI (reference sequence). CDR3 sequence: CASIGQGWTEQYF. CDR3 nucleotide sequence: TGTGCCAGCATAGGGCAGGGGTGGACCGAGCAGTACTTC.

CDR3 coding DNA: TGTGCCAGCAGCTTATCCTACAGTTCCTACAATGAGCAGTTCTTC. Translating gives CASSLSYSSYNEQFF. The chain employs TRBV7-3 and TRBJ2-1; D ambiguous. Germline V gene lookup returns CDR1 SGHTA and CDR2 FQGTGA. The CDR3 is made up of 15 amino acids. The V end was cut by 2 bases, the J end by 1 base, with 9 bases between.